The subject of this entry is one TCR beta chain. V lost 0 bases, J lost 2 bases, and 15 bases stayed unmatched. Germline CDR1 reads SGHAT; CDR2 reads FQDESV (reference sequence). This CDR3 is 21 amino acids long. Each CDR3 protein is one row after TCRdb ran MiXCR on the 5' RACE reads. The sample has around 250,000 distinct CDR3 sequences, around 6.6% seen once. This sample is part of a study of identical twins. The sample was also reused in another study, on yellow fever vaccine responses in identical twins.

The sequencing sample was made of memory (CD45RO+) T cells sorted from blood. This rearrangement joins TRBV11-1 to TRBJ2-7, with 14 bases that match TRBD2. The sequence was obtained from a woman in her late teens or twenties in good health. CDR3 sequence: CASSLALEKPGLAGDPYEQYF. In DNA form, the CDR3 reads TGTGCCAGCAGCTTAGCCTTAGAGAAACCGGGACTAGCGGGAGACCCCTACGAGCAGTACTTC.